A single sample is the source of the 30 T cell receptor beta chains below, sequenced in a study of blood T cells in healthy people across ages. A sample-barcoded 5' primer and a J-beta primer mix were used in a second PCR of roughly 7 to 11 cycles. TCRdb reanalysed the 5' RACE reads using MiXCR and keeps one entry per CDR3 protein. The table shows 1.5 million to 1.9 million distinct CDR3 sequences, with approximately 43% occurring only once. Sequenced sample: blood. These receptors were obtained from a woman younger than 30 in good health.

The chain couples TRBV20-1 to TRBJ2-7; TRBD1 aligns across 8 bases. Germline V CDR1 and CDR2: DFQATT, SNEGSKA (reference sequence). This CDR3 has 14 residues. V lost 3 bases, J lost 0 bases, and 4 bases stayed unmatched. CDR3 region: CSASGDRFSYEQYF. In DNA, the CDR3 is TGCAGTGCTAGCGGGGACAGGTTCTCCTACGAGCAGTACTTC.

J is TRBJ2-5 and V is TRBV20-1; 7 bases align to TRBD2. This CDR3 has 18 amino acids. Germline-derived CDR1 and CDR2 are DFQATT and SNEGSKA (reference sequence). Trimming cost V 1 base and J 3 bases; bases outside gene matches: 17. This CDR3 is CSARVGRGGRPRKETQYF. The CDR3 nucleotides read TGCAGTGCTAGAGTTGGGCGGGGAGGGAGGCCTCGGAAAGAGACCCAGTACTTC.

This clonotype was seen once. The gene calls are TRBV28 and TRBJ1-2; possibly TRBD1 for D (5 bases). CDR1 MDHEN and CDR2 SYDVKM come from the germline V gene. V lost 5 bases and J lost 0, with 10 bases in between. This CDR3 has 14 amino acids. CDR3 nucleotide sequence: TGTGCCAGCAGTGAGGGGTATCCTAACTATGGCTACACCTTC. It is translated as CASSEGYPNYGYTF.

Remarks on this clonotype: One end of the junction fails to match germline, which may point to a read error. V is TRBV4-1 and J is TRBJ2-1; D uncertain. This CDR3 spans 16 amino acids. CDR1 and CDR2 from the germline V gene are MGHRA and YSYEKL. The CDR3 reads CANSQEPVAVYNEQFF. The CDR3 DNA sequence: TGCGCCAACAGCCAAGAACCCGTGGCAGTTTACAATGAGCAGTTCTTC.

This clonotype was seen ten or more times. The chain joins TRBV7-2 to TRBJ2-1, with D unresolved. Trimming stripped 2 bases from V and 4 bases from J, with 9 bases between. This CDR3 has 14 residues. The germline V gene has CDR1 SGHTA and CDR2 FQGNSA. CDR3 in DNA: TGTGCCAGCAGCTTAAGTTCAGTGTACAATGAGCAGTTCTTC. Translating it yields CASSLSSVYNEQFF.

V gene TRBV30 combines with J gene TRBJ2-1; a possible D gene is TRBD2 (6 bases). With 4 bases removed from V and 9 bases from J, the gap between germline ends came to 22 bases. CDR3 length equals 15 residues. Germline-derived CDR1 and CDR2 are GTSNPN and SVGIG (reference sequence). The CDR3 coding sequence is TGTGCCTGGATACCCATTGGGGAGGTCCGTGGTGAGCAGTTCTTC. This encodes CAWIPIGEVRGEQFF. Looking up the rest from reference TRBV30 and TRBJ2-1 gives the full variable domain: SQTIHQWPATLVQPVGSPLSLECTVEGTSNPNLYWYRQAAGRGLQLLFYSVGIGQISSEVPQNLSASRPQDRQFILSSKKLLLSDSGFYLCAWIPIGEVRGEQFFGPGTRLTVL.

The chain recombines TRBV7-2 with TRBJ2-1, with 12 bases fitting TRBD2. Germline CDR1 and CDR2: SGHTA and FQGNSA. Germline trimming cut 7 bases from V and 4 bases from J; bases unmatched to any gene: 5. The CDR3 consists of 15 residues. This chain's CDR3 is CASIPTSGSYNEQFF. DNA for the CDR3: TGTGCCAGCATCCCGACTAGCGGGAGTTACAATGAGCAGTTCTTC.

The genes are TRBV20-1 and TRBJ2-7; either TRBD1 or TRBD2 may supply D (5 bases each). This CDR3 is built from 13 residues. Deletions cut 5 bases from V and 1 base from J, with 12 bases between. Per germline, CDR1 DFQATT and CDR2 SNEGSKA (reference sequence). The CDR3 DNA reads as TGCAGTGCTTGCCGGGACGGATCCTACGAGCAGTACTTC. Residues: CSACRDGSYEQYF.

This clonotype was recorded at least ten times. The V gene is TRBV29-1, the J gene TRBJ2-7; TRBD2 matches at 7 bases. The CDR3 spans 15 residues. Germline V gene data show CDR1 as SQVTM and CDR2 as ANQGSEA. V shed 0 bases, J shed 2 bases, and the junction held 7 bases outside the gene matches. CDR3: CSVEDQIGLAYEQYF. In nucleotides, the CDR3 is TGCAGCGTTGAAGATCAAATTGGACTAGCCTACGAGCAGTACTTC.

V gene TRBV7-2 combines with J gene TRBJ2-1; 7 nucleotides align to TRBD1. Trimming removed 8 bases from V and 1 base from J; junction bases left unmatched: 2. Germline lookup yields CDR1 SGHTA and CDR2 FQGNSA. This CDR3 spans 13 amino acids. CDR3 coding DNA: TGTGCCAGCGAGGACAGGTCCTACAATGAGCAGTTCTTC. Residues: CASEDRSYNEQFF. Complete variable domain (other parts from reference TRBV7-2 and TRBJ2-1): GAGVSQSPSNKVTEKGKDVELRCDPISGHTALYWYRQSLGQGLEFLIYFQGNSAPDKSGLPSDRFSAERTGGSVSTLTIQRTQQEDSAVYLCASEDRSYNEQFFGPGTRLTVL.

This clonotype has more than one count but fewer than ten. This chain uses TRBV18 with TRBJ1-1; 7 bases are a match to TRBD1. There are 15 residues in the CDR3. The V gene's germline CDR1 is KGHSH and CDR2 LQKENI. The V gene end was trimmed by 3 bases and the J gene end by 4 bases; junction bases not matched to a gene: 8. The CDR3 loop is CASSPRGGWVTEAFF. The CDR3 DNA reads TGTGCCAGCTCACCTCGAGGGGGCTGGGTCACTGAAGCTTTCTTT.

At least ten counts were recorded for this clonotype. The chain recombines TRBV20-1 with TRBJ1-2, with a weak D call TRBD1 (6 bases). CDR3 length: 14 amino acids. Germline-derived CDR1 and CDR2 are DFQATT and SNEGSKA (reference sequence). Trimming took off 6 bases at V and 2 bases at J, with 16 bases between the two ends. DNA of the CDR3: TGCAGTGCCCATCTAACGGGACAAAACTATGGCTACACCTTC. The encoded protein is CSAHLTGQNYGYTF.

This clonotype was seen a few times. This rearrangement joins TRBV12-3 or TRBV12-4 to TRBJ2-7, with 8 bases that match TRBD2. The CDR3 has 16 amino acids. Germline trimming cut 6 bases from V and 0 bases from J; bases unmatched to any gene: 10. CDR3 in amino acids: CASRPHFAGGSYEQYF. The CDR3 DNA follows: TGTGCCAGCAGACCCCACTTCGCGGGGGGCTCCTACGAGCAGTACTTC.

CDR3 residues: CSAGTVGTEAFF. The CDR3 DNA is TGCAGTGCTGGGACTGTGGGCACTGAAGCTTTCTTT. This chain connects TRBV20-1 to TRBJ1-1; maybe TRBD1 (5 bases). The ends were cut back, 5 bases at V and 4 bases at J, with 11 bases in the middle. CDR1 is DFQATT and CDR2 is SNEGSKA in the germline V gene (reference sequence). The CDR3 sequence is 12 residues long.

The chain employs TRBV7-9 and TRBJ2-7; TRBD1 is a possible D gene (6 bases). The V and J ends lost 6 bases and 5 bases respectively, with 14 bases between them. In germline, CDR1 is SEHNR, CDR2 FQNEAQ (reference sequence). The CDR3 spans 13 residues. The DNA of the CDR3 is TGTGCCAGCAGGGTGGTAGGGGGAGACGAGCAGTACTTC. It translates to CASRVVGGDEQYF.

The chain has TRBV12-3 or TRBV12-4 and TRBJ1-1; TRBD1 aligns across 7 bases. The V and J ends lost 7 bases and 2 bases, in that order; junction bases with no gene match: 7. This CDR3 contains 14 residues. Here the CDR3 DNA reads TGTGCCAGCACCCTCGGGACAGTAAACACTGAAGCTTTCTTT. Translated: CASTLGTVNTEAFF.

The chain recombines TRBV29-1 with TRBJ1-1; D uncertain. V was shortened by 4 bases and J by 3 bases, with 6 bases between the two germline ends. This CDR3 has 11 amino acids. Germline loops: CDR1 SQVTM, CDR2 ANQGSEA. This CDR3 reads CSVVFYTEAFF. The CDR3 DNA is TGCAGCGTTGTATTTTACACTGAAGCTTTCTTT.

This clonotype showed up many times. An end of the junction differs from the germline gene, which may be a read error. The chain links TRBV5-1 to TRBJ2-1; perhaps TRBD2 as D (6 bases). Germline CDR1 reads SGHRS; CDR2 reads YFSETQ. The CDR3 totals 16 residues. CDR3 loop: CASSLGGTSSYNEQFF. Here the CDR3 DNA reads TGTGCCAGCAGCCTCGGCGGGACCAGCTCCTACAATGAGCAGTTCTTC.

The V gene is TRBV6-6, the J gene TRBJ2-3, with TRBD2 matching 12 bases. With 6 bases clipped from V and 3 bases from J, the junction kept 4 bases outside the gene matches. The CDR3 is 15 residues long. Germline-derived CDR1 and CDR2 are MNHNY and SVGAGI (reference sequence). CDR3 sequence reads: CASRGTSGWTDTQYF. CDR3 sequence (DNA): TGTGCCAGCAGGGGGACTAGCGGGTGGACAGATACGCAGTATTTT.

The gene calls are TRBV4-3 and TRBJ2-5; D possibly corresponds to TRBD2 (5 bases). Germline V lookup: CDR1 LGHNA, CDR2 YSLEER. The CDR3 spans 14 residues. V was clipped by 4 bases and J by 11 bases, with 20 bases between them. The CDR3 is CASSPGNSYNEQYF. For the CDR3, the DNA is TGCGCCAGCAGCCCCGGGAACAGCTACAATGAGCAGTACTTC.

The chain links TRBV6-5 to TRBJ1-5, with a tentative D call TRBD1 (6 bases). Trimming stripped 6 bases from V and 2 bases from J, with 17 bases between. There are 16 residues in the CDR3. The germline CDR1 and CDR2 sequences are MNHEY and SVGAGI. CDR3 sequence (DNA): TGTGCCAGCAGCGACAGTCCCTCAGGGGGCAATCAGCCCCAGCATTTT. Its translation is CASSDSPSGGNQPQHF.

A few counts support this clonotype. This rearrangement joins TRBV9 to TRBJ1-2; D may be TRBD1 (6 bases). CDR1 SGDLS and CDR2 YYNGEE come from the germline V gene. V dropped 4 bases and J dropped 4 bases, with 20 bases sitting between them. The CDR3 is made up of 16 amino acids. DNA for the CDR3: TGTGCCAGCAGCATCGGACAGTCCGCCACCCTCTATGGCTACACCTTC. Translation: CASSIGQSATLYGYTF.

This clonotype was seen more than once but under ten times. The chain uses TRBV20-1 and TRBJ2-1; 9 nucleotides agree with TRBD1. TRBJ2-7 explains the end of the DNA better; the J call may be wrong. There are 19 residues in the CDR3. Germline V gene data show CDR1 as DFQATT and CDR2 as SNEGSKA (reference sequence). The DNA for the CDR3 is TGCAGTGCTAGCCCGGGACAGGGCCAGTTCCAAGGCTCCTACAATGAGCAGTACTTC. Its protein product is CSASPGQGQFQGSYNEQYF.

The CDR3 here is CASSFATSGGAPNEQFF. The CDR3 DNA sequence: TGTGCCAGCAGTTTTGCGACTAGCGGGGGGGCCCCCAATGAGCAGTTCTTC. The chain recombines TRBV27 with TRBJ2-1; TRBD2 agrees at 14 bases. With V trimmed by 3 bases and J by 6 bases, 7 bases remained unmatched. CDR1 MNHEY and CDR2 SMNVEV come from the germline V gene (reference sequence). CDR3 length: 17 residues.

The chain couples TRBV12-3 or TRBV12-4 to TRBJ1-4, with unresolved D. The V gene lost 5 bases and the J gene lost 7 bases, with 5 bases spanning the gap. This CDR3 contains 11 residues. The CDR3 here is CASSNTEKLFF. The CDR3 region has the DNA TGTGCCAGCAGTAACACTGAAAAACTGTTTTTT.

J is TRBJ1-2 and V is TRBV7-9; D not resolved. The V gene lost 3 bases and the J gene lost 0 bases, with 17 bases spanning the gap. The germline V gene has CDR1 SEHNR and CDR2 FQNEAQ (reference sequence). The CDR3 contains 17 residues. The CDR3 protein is CASSFDKGAIANYGYTF. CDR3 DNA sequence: TGTGCCAGCAGCTTCGACAAGGGTGCTATAGCTAACTATGGCTACACCTTC.

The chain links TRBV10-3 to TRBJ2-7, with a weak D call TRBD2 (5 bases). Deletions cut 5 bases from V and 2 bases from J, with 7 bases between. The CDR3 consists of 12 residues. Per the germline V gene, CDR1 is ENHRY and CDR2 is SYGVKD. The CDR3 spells CAISTGAYEQYF. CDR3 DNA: TGTGCCATCAGTACCGGGGCCTACGAGCAGTACTTC.

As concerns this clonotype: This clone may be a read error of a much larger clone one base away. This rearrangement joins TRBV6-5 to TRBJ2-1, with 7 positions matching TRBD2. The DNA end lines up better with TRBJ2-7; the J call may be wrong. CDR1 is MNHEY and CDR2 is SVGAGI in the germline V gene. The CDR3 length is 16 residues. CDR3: CASSSFTCGRFHEQYF. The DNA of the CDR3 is TGTGCCAGCAGTTCCTTTACTTGCGGGAGATTTCACGAGCAGTACTTC.

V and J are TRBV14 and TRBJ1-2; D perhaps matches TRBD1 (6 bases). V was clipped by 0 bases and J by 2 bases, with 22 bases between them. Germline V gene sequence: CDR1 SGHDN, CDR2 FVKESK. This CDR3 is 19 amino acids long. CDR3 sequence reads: CASSQDLGRRRGANYGYTF. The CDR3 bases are TGTGCCAGCAGCCAAGATCTTGGCCGTCGTAGGGGGGCGAACTATGGCTACACCTTC.

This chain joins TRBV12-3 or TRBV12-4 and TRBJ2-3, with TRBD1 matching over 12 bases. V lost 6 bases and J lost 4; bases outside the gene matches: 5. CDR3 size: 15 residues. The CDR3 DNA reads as TGTGCCAGCAGAGGGACAGGGGGCCTCGCAGATACGCAGTATTTT. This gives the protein CASRGTGGLADTQYF.